The TCR beta chain described here comes from a study of T cells in Graves' hyperthyroidism and ophthalmopathy. RNA transcripts gave rise to amplified TCR beta CDR3 regions. An initial round of RT-PCR targeting the TCR CDR3 relied on the HTBI primer set. TCRdb reprocessed the multiplex PCR reads via MiXCR and lists one record per CDR3 protein. The sample lists a few hundred thousand distinct CDR3 sequences; around 22% were seen once. This clonotype was sampled from a man in his thirties or forties with Graves' ophthalmopathy. The specimen sequenced was blood.

The CDR3 DNA follows: TGTGCCACCAGCAGAGAAGGAGATGGCTACACCTTC. Protein product: CATSREGDGYTF. The V gene is TRBV15, the J gene TRBJ1-2; D is ambiguous. CDR1 and CDR2 from the germline V gene are LNHNV and YYDKDF (reference sequence). This CDR3 has 12 amino acids. Trimming left V 0 bases short and J 6 bases short, with 5 bases between. The full variable domain, rest sourced from reference TRBV15 and TRBJ1-2, is DAMVIQNPRYQVTQFGKPVTLSCSQTLNHNVMYWYQQKSSQAPKLLFHYYDKDFNNEADTPDNFQSRRPNTSFCFLDIRSPGLGDTAMYLCATSREGDGYTFGSGTRLTVV.